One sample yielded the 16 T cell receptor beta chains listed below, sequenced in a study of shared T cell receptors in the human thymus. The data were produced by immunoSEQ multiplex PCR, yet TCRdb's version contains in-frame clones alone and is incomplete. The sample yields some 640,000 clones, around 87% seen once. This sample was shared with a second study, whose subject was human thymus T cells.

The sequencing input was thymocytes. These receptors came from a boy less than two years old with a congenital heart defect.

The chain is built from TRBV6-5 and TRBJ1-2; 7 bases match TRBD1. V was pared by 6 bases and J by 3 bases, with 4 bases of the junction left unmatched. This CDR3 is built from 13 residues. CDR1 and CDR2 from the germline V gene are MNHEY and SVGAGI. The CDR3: CASRPDRDYGYTF. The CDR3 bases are TGTGCCAGCAGACCCGACAGGGACTATGGCTACACCTTC.

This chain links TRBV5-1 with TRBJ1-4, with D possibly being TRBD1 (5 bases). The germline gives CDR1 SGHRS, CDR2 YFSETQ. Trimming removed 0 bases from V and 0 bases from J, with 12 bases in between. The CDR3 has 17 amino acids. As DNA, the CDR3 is TGCGCCAGCAGCTTGGCCCCCGACAGAGCAACTAATGAAAAACTGTTTTTT. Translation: CASSLAPDRATNEKLFF.

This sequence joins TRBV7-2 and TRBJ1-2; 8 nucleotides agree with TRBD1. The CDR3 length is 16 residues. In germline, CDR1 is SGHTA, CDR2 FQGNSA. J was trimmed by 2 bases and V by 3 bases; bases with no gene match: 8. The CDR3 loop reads CASSLGQEVPNYGYTF. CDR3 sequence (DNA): TGTGCCAGCAGCTTGGGACAGGAAGTCCCAAACTATGGCTACACCTTC.

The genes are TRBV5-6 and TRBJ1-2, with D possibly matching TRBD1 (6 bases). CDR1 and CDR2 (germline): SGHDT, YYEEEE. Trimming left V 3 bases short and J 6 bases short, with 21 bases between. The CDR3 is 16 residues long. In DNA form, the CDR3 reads TGTGCCAGCAGCTCACCCACAGGGAAATTCTCGGATGGCTACACCTTC. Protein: CASSSPTGKFSDGYTF.

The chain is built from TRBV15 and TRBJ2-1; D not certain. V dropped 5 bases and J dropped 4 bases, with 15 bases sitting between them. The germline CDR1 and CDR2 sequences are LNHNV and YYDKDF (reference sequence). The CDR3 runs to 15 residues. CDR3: CATSVRWPLYNEQFF. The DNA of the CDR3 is TGTGCCACCAGCGTCAGGTGGCCATTGTACAATGAGCAGTTCTTC.

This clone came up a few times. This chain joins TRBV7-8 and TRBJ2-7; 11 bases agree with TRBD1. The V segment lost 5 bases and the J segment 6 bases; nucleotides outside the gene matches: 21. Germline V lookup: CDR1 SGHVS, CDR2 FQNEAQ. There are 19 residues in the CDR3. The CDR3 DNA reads TGTGCCAGCAGCCAAGGACAGGGGGCGGGTCGCGGGCTCGCCGGCGAGCAGTACTTC. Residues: CASSQGQGAGRGLAGEQYF.

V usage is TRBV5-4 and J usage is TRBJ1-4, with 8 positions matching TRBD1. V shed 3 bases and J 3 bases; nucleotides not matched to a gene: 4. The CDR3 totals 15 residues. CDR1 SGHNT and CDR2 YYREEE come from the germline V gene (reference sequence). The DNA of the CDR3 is TGTGCCAGCAGCTCACGACAGGGGTCTAATGAAAAACTGTTTTTT. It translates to CASSSRQGSNEKLFF.

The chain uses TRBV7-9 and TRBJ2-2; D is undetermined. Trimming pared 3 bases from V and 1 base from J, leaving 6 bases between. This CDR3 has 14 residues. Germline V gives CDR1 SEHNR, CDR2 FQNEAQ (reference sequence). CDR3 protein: CASSFNKNTGELFF. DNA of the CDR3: TGTGCCAGCAGCTTTAACAAGAACACCGGGGAGCTGTTTTTT.

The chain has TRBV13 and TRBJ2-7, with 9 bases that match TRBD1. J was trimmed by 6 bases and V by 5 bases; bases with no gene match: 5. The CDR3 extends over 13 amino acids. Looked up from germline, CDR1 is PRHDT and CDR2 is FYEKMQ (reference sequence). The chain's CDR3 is CASSGTGKGEQYF. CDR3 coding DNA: TGTGCCAGCAGCGGGACAGGGAAGGGCGAGCAGTACTTC.

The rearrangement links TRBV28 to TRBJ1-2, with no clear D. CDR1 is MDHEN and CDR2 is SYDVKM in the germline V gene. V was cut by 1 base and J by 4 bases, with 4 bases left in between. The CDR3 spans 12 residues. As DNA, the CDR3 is TGTGCCAGCAGTTTATTCTTCTATGGCTACACCTTC. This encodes CASSLFFYGYTF.

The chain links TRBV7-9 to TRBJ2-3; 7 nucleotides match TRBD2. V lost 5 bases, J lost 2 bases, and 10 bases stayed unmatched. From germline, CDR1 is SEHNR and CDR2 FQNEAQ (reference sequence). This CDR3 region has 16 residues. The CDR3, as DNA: TGTGCCAGCAGCGCGTCTTCGAGCGGGGACACAGATACGCAGTATTTT. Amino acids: CASSASSSGDTDTQYF.

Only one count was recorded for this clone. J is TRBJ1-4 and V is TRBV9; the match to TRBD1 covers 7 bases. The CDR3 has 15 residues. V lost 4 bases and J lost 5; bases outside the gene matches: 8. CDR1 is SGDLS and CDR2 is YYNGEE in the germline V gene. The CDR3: CASSPRPDRNEKLFF. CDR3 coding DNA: TGTGCCAGCAGCCCACGACCGGACAGGAATGAAAAACTGTTTTTT.

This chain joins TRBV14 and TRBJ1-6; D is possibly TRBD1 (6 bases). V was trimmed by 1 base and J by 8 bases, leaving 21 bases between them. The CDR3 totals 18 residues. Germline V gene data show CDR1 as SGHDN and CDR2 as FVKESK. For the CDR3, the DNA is TGTGCCAGCAGCCAAGGAGTCACAAATTGGAAGGGGGATTCACCCCTCCACTTT. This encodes CASSQGVTNWKGDSPLHF.

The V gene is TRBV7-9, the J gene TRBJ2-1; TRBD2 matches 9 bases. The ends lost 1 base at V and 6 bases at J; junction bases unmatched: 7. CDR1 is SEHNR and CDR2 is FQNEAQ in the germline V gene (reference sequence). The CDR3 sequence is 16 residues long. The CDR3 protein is CASSLGLAGLGNEQFF. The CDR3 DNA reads TGTGCCAGCAGCTTAGGCCTAGCGGGGTTGGGCAATGAGCAGTTCTTC.

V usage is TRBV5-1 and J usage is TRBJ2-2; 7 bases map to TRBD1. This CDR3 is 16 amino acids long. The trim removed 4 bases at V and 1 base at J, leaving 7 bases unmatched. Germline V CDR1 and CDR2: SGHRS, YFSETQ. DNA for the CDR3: TGCGCCAGCAGCGTGGAAGACAGGGAGAACACCGGGGAGCTGTTTTTT. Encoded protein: CASSVEDRENTGELFF.

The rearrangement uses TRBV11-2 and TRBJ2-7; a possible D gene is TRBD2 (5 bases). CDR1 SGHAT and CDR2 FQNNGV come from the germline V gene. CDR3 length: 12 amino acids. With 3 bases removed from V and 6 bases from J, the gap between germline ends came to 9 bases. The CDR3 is CASSFAGSEQYF. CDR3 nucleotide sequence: TGTGCCAGCAGCTTCGCGGGTAGCGAGCAGTACTTC.